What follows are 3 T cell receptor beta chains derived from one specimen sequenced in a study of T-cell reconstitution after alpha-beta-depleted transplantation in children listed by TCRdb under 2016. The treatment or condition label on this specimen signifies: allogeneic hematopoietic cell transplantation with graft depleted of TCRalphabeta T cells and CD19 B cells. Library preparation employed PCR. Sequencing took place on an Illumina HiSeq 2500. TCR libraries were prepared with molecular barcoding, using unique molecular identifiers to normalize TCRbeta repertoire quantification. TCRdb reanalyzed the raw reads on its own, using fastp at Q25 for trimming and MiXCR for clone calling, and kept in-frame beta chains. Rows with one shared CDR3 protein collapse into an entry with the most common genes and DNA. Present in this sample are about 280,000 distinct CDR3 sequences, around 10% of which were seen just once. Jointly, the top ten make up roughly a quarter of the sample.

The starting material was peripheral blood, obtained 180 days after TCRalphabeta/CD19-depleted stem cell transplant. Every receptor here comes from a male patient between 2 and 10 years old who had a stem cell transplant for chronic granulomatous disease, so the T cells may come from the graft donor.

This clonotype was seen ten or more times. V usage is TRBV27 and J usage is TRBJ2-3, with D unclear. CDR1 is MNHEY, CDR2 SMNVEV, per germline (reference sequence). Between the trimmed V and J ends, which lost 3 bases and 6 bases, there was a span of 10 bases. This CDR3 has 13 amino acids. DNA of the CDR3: TGTGCCAGCAGTTTTCTAGGCGAGGATACGCAGTATTTT. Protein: CASSFLGEDTQYF.

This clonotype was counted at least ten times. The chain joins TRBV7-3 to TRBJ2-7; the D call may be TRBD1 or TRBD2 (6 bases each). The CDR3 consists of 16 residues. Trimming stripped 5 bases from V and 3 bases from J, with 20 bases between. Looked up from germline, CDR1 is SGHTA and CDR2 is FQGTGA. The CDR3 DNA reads TGTGCCAGCAGCGTCGGAGGGGGTTTGGGACACTACGAGCAGTACTTC. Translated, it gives CASSVGGGLGHYEQYF.

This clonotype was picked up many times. CDR3 sequence reads: CAITTGTGTYEQYF. CDR3 DNA sequence: TGTGCCATCACCACCGGGACAGGGACCTACGAGCAGTACTTC. The chain couples TRBV10-3 to TRBJ2-7, with 9 bases fitting TRBD1. This CDR3 region has 14 residues. V dropped 7 bases and J dropped 2; count of bases not matched to a gene: 6. CDR1 and CDR2 (germline): ENHRY, SYGVKD.